Sequencing of this T cell receptor beta chain was carried out in a study of blood T cell repertoires in COVID-19. In the study overall: In each case, the material was cDNA or gDNA derived from T cells, B-cell-depleted T cells, or PBMCs.

Authors' methods: Researchers report that nucleated cell counts were estimated from reference gene primer amplification. The table came from immunoSEQ multiplex PCR; TCRdb's copy has only in-frame clones and leaves some out. V, J and clone size reflect that table, while D and trimming were determined from the DNA. Among around 250,000 clones listed, roughly 85% were seen once. The sample was PBMCs or T cells enriched from blood (not recorded which). The sequence came from a woman aged 45-65 years with acute COVID-19.

CDR3: CASSAESSNQPQHF. As DNA, the CDR3 is TGTGCCAGCAGCGCGGAGTCTAGCAATCAGCCCCAGCATTTT. The V and J genes are TRBV9 and TRBJ1-5; D not resolved. The CDR3 runs to 14 residues. The V gene lost 3 bases and the J gene lost 0 bases, with 7 bases spanning the gap. CDR1 is SGDLS, CDR2 YYNGEE, per germline.